This paragraph reports one T cell receptor (beta chain). The sample holds a few counts of this clonotype. The clone's antigen remains unknown. Per-nucleotide qualities are absent, and no much larger clonotype sits a single base away. The data were taken from a study of identical twins (dated by TCRdb to between 2015 and 2016). For context, the study as a whole: To test whether fetal clonotypes persist, this study deep-sequenced TCR alpha and beta repertoires from monozygotic twins, from unrelated adults of various ages, and from cord blood. To rule out contamination, the twin experiments were replicated at different times with different library preparation protocols.

Every donor in the study was a healthy Caucasian. The twin cohort consisted of three pairs of female monozygotic twins, all aged 18 to 29 years. Positive isolation kits from Invitrogen were used to isolate CD4+ and CD8+ T cell populations. Overall study outcomes, separate from this receptor: Because the same donors could not be followed over many years, conclusions were based on cross-sectional statistical analysis. Invariant T cells such as MAIT and iNKT could partly confound zero-insertion analyses, although diverse VJ usage argued against such confounding for most clonotypes. Fewer insertions were carried by abundant cord blood beta clonotypes; a weaker similar trend was observed in young adult naive repertoires, while no such trend was observed in memory repertoires. Compared with coincidental sharing between unrelated individuals, an excess of low generation-probability sequences was observed among out-of-frame TCR alpha sequences shared between twins. The excess sharing between twins in beta out-of-frame sequences was weaker because fewer shared sequences reduced the signal-to-noise ratio. In monozygotic twins, out-of-frame TCR alpha sharing was systematically underestimated by recombination models, although the models agreed with sharing between unrelated individuals.

Library construction relied on 5' RACE. The sequencer was an Illumina HiSeq 2000. A universal primer binding site was introduced by template switching, and a unique molecular identifier was present in the final cDNA, enabling accurate counting of TCR cDNA molecules. Specific primers in the conserved constant-segment region were used to synthesize first-strand cDNA for the TCR alpha and beta chains. Each cDNA library was double barcoded, with a SMART-Mk sample barcode plus Illumina barcodes, to control for contamination. TruSeq adapter sequences, together with Illumina sample barcodes, were added in two successive PCR steps. The TCR alpha and beta cDNA libraries were sequenced on the Illumina HiSeq platform using custom primers. Concerning the study's data processing: Unique molecular identifiers were extracted from raw reads with MiGEC, and CDR3 positions were determined with MiXCR. Recombination models were inferred per individual with the repgenHMM and IGoR tools using an EM algorithm. Shared clonotypes were analyzed with the tcR package in R, and sharing was normalized by the product of cloneset sizes. To study raw recombination without the effects of thymic and clonal selection, out-of-frame nonproductive sequences were analyzed. TCRdb reran the public reads through fastp at Q25 and MiXCR, keeping productive beta chains. Each entry is one CDR3 protein sequence, shown with its most common DNA and genes. None of the V and J calls come from the authors' own analysis; TCRdb made them. This sample gives 450,000 or so distinct CDR3 sequences in total; less than 25% of them show up just once. The top ten constitute about 2.7% of the sample.

CDR1 SGHVS and CDR2 FQNEAQ are derived from the germline V gene. V is pruned by 0 bases and J by 2 bases, leaving 9 bases of the junction without a gene match. The CDR3 runs 19 amino acids, cysteine and phenylalanine included. Only the CDR3 DNA stays, 57 bases, in frame from base 1. These same records also appear under a second study, on T cells expressing NK-cell markers. Drawing on the second study: Fewer than ten donors provided sorted CD3+CD56+NKG2C+, CD3+CD56+NKG2C- and CD3+CD56-NKG2C+ T-cell subsets, whose TCR beta-chain repertoires were profiled. Among the eight sequenced donors, only one was HCMV-seronegative, while the other seven were HCMV-seropositive. To restrict sorting to alphabetaTCR-expressing T cells, an anti-gammadeltaTCR antibody was added in several experiments. For 5 or 6 donors, the dominant CD3+CD56+NKG2C+ clonotypes were among the top 10 CD8+ clonotypes and accounted for about 1.0-7.5% of CD8+ T cells. Those dominant clonotypes were again the most abundant among CD3+CD56-NKG2C+ cells in several donors, at roughly 28.3-65%. It remained unclear whether the expanded NKG2C-expressing T cell clones were specific for HCMV antigens. The eight sequenced donors were randomly selected healthy volunteers, three men and five women. HCMV serostatus was determined by detecting HCMV-specific IgG in serum with a commercial ELISA kit. MIGEC was used to demultiplex reads and group the reads by UMI, and MiTCR was used to assemble and quantify clonotypes. To exclude erroneous sequences, any TCR cDNA sequence not supported by at least two reads was discarded. Downstream repertoire analysis used the tcR package, and clonotypes were matched across fractions by CDR3 nucleotide sequence plus V segment. VDJmatch was used to annotate antigen specificity against VDJdb, with one amino acid substitution allowed in CDR3.

The V gene is TRBV7-8 and the J gene is TRBJ2-1; TRBD2 aligns with 11 central bases. Sequenced material: CD4+ T cells sorted from blood. The source is a young woman in good health. CDR3 sequence: CASSLAASGGLPAYNEQFF. The base sequence is TGTGCCAGCAGCTTAGCGGCTAGCGGGGGGCTACCGGCCTACAATGAGCAGTTCTTC.